This T cell receptor (beta chain) originates from a study of memory CD4+ T cells and cytomegalovirus serostatus. Study information: Donors were healthy Belgian adults, fewer than ten CMV seropositive and around 24 seronegative.

Notes on this clone: As yet, its antigen is unknown.

Repertoires were generated with immunoSEQ multiplex PCR, while TCRdb's copy carries only in-frame clones and drops some. The sample yields tens of thousands of clones, about 78% seen once. CDR1 is LNHDA and CDR2 is SQIVND in the germline V gene (reference sequence). The CDR3 contains 15 residues. With 5 bases removed from V and 5 bases from J, the gap between germline ends came to 15 bases. Overall study results and limits: About two fifths of the roughly 160 known CMV-associated TCRbeta sequences appeared in CD4+ memory.

Single viable CD3+CD4+CD8-CD45RO+ cells were sorted as the memory CD4+ T cells. Serum IgG to CMV pp150, pp28, p38 and p52 defined serostatus. Total CD4+ T cells were enriched by CD4 positive selection. The receptor's source is an adult in good health and CMV-seronegative. The chain combines TRBV19 with TRBJ1-4; the D is unclear. Sequenced: memory CD4+ T cells from blood. The CDR3 DNA follows: TGTGCCAGTAGTTCCGGCCGGGTAAAAAATGAAAAACTGTTTTTT. The encoded protein is CASSSGRVKNEKLFF.